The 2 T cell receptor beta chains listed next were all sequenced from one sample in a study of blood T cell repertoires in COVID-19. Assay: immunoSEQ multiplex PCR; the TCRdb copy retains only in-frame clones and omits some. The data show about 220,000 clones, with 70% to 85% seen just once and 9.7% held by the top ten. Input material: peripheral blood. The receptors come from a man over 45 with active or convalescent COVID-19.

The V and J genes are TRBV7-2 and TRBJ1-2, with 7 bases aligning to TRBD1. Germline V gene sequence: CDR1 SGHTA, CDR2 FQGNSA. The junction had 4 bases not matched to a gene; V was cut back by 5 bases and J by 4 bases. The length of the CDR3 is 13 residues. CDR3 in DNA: TGTGCCAGCAGCGCGGACAGGCGCTATGGCTACACCTTC. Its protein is CASSADRRYGYTF.

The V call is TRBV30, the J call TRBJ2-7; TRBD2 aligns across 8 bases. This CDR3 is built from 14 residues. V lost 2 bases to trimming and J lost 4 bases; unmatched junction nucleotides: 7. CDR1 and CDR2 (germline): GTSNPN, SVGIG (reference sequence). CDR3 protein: CAWSLPGLVYEQYF. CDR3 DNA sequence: TGTGCCTGGAGTTTGCCGGGACTAGTATACGAGCAGTACTTC.